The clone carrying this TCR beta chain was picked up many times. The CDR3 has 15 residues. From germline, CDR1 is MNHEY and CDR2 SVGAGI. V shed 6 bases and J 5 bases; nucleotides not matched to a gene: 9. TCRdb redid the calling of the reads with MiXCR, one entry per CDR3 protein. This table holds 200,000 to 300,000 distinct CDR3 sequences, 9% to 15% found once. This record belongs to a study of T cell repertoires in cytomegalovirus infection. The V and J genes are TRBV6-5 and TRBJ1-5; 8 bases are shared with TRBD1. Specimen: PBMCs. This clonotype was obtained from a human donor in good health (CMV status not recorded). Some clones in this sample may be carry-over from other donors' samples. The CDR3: CASSLSGGGDQPQHF. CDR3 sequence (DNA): TGTGCCAGCAGCCTCTCAGGGGGCGGCGATCAGCCCCAGCATTTT.